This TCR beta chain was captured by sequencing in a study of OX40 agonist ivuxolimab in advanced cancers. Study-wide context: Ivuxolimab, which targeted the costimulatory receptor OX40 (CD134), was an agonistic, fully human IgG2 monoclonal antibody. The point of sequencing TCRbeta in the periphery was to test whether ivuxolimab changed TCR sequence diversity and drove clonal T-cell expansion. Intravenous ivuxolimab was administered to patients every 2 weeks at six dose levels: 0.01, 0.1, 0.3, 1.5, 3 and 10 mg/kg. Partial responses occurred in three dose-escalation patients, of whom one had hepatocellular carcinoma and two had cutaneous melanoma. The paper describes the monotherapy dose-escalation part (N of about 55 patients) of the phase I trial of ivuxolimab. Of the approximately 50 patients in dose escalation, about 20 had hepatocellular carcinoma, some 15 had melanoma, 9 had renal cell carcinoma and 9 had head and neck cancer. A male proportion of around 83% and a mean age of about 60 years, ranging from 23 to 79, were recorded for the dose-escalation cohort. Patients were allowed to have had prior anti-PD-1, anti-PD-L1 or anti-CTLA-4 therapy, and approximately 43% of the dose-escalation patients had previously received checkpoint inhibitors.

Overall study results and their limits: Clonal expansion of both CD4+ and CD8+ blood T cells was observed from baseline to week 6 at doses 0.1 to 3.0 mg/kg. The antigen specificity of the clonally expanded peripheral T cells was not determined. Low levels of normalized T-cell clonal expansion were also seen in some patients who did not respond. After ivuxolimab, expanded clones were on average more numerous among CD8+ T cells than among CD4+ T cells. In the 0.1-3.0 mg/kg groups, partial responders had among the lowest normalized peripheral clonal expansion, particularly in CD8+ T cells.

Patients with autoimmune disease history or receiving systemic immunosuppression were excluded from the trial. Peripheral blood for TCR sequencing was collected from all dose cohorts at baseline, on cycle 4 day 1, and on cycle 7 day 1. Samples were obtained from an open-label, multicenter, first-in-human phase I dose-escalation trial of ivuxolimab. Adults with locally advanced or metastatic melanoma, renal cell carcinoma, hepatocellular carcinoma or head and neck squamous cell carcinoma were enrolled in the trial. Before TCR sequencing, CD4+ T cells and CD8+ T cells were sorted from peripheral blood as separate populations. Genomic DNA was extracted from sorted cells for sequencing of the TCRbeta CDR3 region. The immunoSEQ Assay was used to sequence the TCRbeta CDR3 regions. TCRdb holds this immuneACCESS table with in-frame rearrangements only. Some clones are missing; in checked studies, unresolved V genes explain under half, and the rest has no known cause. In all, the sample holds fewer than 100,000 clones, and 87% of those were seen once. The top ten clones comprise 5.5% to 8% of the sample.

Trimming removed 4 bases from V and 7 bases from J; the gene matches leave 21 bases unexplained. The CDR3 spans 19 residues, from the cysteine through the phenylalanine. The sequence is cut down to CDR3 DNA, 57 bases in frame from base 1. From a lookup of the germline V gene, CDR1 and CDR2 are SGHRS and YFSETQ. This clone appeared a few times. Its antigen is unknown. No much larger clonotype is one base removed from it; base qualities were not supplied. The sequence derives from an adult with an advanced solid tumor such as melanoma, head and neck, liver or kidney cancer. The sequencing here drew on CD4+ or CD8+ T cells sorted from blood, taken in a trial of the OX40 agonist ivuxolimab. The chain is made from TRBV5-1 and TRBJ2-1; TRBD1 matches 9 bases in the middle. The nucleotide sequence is TGCGCCAGCAGCCCAGATAACCGACAGGGGGTGGGGAATTGGAATGAGCAGTTCTTC. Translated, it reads CASSPDNRQGVGNWNEQFF.